These T cell receptor beta chains were read from a single sample in a study of blood T cells in healthy people across ages. One entry per CDR3 protein results from TCRdb running MiXCR on the 5' RACE reads. The sample yields some 1.8 million distinct CDR3 sequences, around 42% seen once. The sample comprised blood. The receptors were sampled from a human donor in good health. Both conserved end residues are part of each CDR3. D genes are given only for firm matches. Some rows have no size entry. The others give once, few or many, or a class for an expanded clone.

j_call: TRBJ1-6; d_call: .; clone_size: few; v_call: TRBV6-6; cdr3_length: 14; cdr3_aa: CASSRRDYNSPLHF; cdr3_nt: TGTGCCAGCAGTCGCAGGGATTATAATTCACCCCTCCACTTT
j_call: TRBJ1-2; d_call: .; clone_size: few; v_call: TRBV9; cdr3_length: 15; cdr3_aa: CASSVEEGWAYGYTF; cdr3_nt: TGTGCCAGCAGCGTAGAAGAAGGGTGGGCCTATGGCTACACCTTC
j_call: TRBJ1-1; d_call: TRBD1; clone_size: .; v_call: TRBV20-1; cdr3_length: 14; cdr3_aa: CSAYSGTENTEAFF; cdr3_nt: TGCAGTGCTTATTCCGGGACAGAGAACACTGAAGCTTTCTTT
j_call: TRBJ1-2; d_call: .; clone_size: few; v_call: TRBV4-3; cdr3_length: 15; cdr3_aa: CASSQVLSEDYGYTF; cdr3_nt: TGCGCCAGCAGCCAAGTTCTCTCCGAGGACTATGGCTACACCTTC
j_call: TRBJ2-5; d_call: .; clone_size: .; v_call: TRBV18; cdr3_length: 14; cdr3_aa: CASSQSTQQETQYF; cdr3_nt: TGTGCCAGCTCACAGTCGACGCAGCAAGAGACCCAGTACTTC
j_call: TRBJ2-1; d_call: TRBD1; clone_size: .; v_call: TRBV20-1; cdr3_length: 16; cdr3_aa: CSARDRDRGYDNEQVF; cdr3_nt: TGCAGTGCTAGAGACCGGGACAGGGGGTACGATAATGAGCAGGTCTTC
j_call: TRBJ1-1; d_call: TRBD1; clone_size: few; v_call: TRBV25-1; cdr3_length: 18; cdr3_aa: CASSPMGQGAREDTEAFF; cdr3_nt: TGTGCCAGCAGCCCAATGGGACAGGGGGCTCGAGAGGACACTGAAGCTTTCTTT
j_call: TRBJ2-1; d_call: TRBD2; clone_size: .; v_call: TRBV7-9; cdr3_length: 20; cdr3_aa: CASRLTSGGPLPAHYNEQFF; cdr3_nt: TGTGCCAGCAGACTCACTAGCGGGGGCCCCCTTCCCGCCCATTACAATGAGCAGTTCTTC
j_call: TRBJ2-7; d_call: .; clone_size: few; v_call: TRBV9; cdr3_length: 14; cdr3_aa: CASSVHSHPYEQYF; cdr3_nt: TGTGCCAGCAGCGTACATTCACATCCCTACGAGCAGTACTTC
j_call: TRBJ1-6; d_call: TRBD1; clone_size: .; v_call: TRBV12-3/TRBV12-4; cdr3_length: 16; cdr3_aa: CASSFRGPSYNSPLHF; cdr3_nt: TGTGCCAGCAGTTTCAGGGGGCCGTCCTATAATTCACCCCTCCACTTT
j_call: TRBJ2-7; d_call: .; clone_size: .; v_call: TRBV20-1; cdr3_length: 12; cdr3_aa: CSARGSDYEQYF; cdr3_nt: TGCAGTGCCCGGGGTAGCGATTACGAGCAGTACTTC
j_call: TRBJ2-7; d_call: .; clone_size: many; v_call: TRBV29-1; cdr3_length: 13; cdr3_aa: CSVARGSSYEQYF; cdr3_nt: TGCAGCGTTGCTAGGGGGAGCTCCTACGAGCAGTACTTC
j_call: TRBJ2-7; d_call: TRBD1; clone_size: .; v_call: TRBV29-1; cdr3_length: 15; cdr3_aa: CSVEENRGVFHEQYF; cdr3_nt: TGCAGCGTTGAAGAGAACAGGGGAGTGTTCCACGAGCAGTACTTC
j_call: TRBJ2-1; d_call: TRBD2; clone_size: few; v_call: TRBV15; cdr3_length: 13; cdr3_aa: CATSRGLAVEQFF; cdr3_nt: TGTGCCACCAGCCGGGGACTAGCGGTTGAGCAGTTCTTC
j_call: TRBJ2-1; d_call: TRBD1; clone_size: few; v_call: TRBV20-1; cdr3_length: 13; cdr3_aa: CSAPTGGYNEQFF; cdr3_nt: TGCAGTGCTCCTACAGGGGGCTACAATGAGCAGTTCTTC
j_call: TRBJ2-1; d_call: .; clone_size: .; v_call: TRBV9; cdr3_length: 13; cdr3_aa: CASGATDYNEQFF; cdr3_nt: TGTGCCAGCGGCGCGACTGACTACAATGAGCAGTTCTTC
j_call: TRBJ2-1; d_call: .; clone_size: .; v_call: TRBV24-1; cdr3_length: 14; cdr3_aa: CATQGGSSYNEQFF; cdr3_nt: TGTGCCACCCAGGGGGGTTCCTCCTACAATGAGCAGTTCTTC
j_call: TRBJ1-2; d_call: .; clone_size: .; v_call: TRBV12-3/TRBV12-4; cdr3_length: 14; cdr3_aa: CASSLAPSNYGYTF; cdr3_nt: TGTGCCAGCAGTTTAGCGCCGAGTAACTATGGCTACACCTTC
j_call: TRBJ2-1; d_call: .; clone_size: few; v_call: TRBV7-2; cdr3_length: 16; cdr3_aa: CASSLAPRGSYNEQFF; cdr3_nt: TGTGCCAGCAGCTTAGCGCCCAGGGGTTCCTACAATGAGCAGTTCTTC
j_call: TRBJ2-3; d_call: TRBD2; clone_size: .; v_call: TRBV6-1; cdr3_length: 14; cdr3_aa: CASGEAGLRTGQYF; cdr3_nt: TGTGCCAGCGGTGAAGCGGGGCTTAGAACTGGGCAGTATTTT
j_call: TRBJ1-2; d_call: .; clone_size: .; v_call: TRBV5-6; cdr3_length: 16; cdr3_aa: CASSSIGAGPTYGYTF; cdr3_nt: TGTGCCAGCAGCTCCATTGGGGCGGGGCCCACCTATGGCTACACCTTC
j_call: TRBJ2-1; d_call: TRBD2; clone_size: .; v_call: TRBV20-1; cdr3_length: 16; cdr3_aa: CSARDRKRGLGNEQFF; cdr3_nt: TGCAGTGCTAGAGATCGTAAGCGGGGGTTGGGTAATGAGCAGTTCTTC
j_call: TRBJ2-1; d_call: .; clone_size: .; v_call: TRBV7-9; cdr3_length: 12; cdr3_aa: CASSLLSNEQFF; cdr3_nt: TGTGCCAGCAGCTTACTTTCGAATGAGCAGTTCTTC
j_call: TRBJ2-3; d_call: TRBD2; clone_size: few; v_call: TRBV7-9; cdr3_length: 18; cdr3_aa: CASSLLLAGGEVTDTQYF; cdr3_nt: TGTGCCAGCAGCCTCCTCCTAGCGGGGGGCGAGGTCACAGATACGCAGTATTTT
j_call: TRBJ1-2; d_call: .; clone_size: .; v_call: TRBV11-1; cdr3_length: 13; cdr3_aa: CASSLDPVRGYTF; cdr3_nt: TGTGCCAGCAGCTTAGACCCCGTGAGGGGCTACACCTTC
j_call: TRBJ2-7; d_call: .; clone_size: .; v_call: TRBV12-3/TRBV12-4; cdr3_length: 15; cdr3_aa: CASSLWSRDNDEQYF; cdr3_nt: TGTGCCAGCAGTTTATGGAGCCGGGACAACGACGAGCAGTACTTC
j_call: TRBJ2-3; d_call: .; clone_size: few; v_call: TRBV18; cdr3_length: 14; cdr3_aa: CASSPGRITDTQYF; cdr3_nt: TGTGCCAGCTCACCGGGACGCATCACAGATACGCAGTATTTT
j_call: TRBJ2-2; d_call: .; clone_size: .; v_call: TRBV25-1; cdr3_length: 16; cdr3_aa: CASSDIEGGGTGELFF; cdr3_nt: TGTGCCAGCAGTGATATTGAGGGTGGAGGCACCGGGGAGCTGTTTTTT
j_call: TRBJ1-1; d_call: .; clone_size: .; v_call: TRBV6-2/TRBV6-3; cdr3_length: 13; cdr3_aa: CASSWGLITEAFF; cdr3_nt: TGTGCCAGCAGTTGGGGGTTAATCACTGAAGCTTTCTTT
j_call: TRBJ2-1; d_call: .; clone_size: .; v_call: TRBV29-1; cdr3_length: 13; cdr3_aa: CSATMTVRNEQFF; cdr3_nt: TGCAGCGCTACCATGACAGTAAGGAATGAGCAGTTCTTC
j_call: TRBJ2-3; d_call: .; clone_size: .; v_call: TRBV20-1; cdr3_length: 12; cdr3_aa: CSAGEATDTQYF; cdr3_nt: TGCAGTGCAGGTGAGGCTACAGATACGCAGTATTTT
j_call: TRBJ2-1; d_call: TRBD2; clone_size: few; v_call: TRBV20-1; cdr3_length: 16; cdr3_aa: CSVGPGGLAGDNEQFF; cdr3_nt: TGCAGTGTTGGTCCTGGGGGACTAGCGGGGGACAATGAGCAGTTCTTC
j_call: TRBJ1-5; d_call: .; clone_size: few; v_call: TRBV20-1; cdr3_length: 13; cdr3_aa: CSATIHSNQPQHF; cdr3_nt: TGCAGTGCTACGATCCATAGCAATCAGCCCCAGCATTTT
j_call: TRBJ1-5; d_call: .; clone_size: few; v_call: TRBV20-1; cdr3_length: 14; cdr3_aa: CSAYTGFSNQPQHF; cdr3_nt: TGCAGTGCTTACACAGGGTTTAGCAATCAGCCCCAGCATTTT
j_call: TRBJ1-1; d_call: .; clone_size: .; v_call: TRBV11-3; cdr3_length: 13; cdr3_aa: CASSLDREFEAFF; cdr3_nt: TGTGCCAGCAGCTTAGATCGGGAATTTGAAGCTTTCTTT
j_call: TRBJ2-1; d_call: .; clone_size: .; v_call: TRBV20-1; cdr3_length: 14; cdr3_aa: CSAPGELYIDEQFF; cdr3_nt: TGCAGTGCTCCCGGTGAGCTATACATCGATGAGCAGTTCTTC
j_call: TRBJ2-5; d_call: .; clone_size: .; v_call: TRBV5-6; cdr3_length: 19; cdr3_aa: CASSPKAGFSRPSQETQYF; cdr3_nt: TGTGCCAGCAGCCCTAAGGCAGGCTTTAGTCGGCCTAGCCAAGAGACCCAGTACTTC
j_call: TRBJ1-6; d_call: .; clone_size: few; v_call: TRBV7-2; cdr3_length: 16; cdr3_aa: CASSLWADPGNSPLHF; cdr3_nt: TGTGCCAGCAGCTTGTGGGCTGATCCAGGGAATTCACCCCTCCACTTT
j_call: TRBJ2-3; d_call: TRBD2; clone_size: .; v_call: TRBV6-4; cdr3_length: 16; cdr3_aa: CASSERLAGGPDTQYF; cdr3_nt: TGTGCCAGCAGTGAGCGACTAGCGGGGGGCCCAGATACGCAGTATTTT
j_call: TRBJ1-5; d_call: .; clone_size: few; v_call: TRBV6-1; cdr3_length: 13; cdr3_aa: CASSEMGGQPQHF; cdr3_nt: TGTGCCAGCAGTGAAATGGGAGGCCAGCCCCAGCATTTT
j_call: TRBJ2-5; d_call: .; clone_size: .; v_call: TRBV3-1; cdr3_length: 15; cdr3_aa: CASSTRIPGKETQYF; cdr3_nt: TGTGCCAGCAGCACCCGGATCCCCGGTAAAGAGACCCAGTACTTC
j_call: TRBJ2-7; d_call: .; clone_size: .; v_call: TRBV24-1; cdr3_length: 13; cdr3_aa: CATGPLGIYEQYF; cdr3_nt: TGTGCCACCGGCCCTCTAGGGATCTACGAGCAGTACTTC
j_call: TRBJ2-4; d_call: .; clone_size: .; v_call: TRBV7-2; cdr3_length: 17; cdr3_aa: CASSLVVGANIYNEQYF; cdr3_nt: TGTGCTAGCAGCTTAGTTGTGGGGGCTAATATCTACAATGAGCAGTACTTC
j_call: TRBJ1-2; d_call: .; clone_size: .; v_call: TRBV6-6; cdr3_length: 13; cdr3_aa: CASSFRELSGYTF; cdr3_nt: TGTGCCAGCAGTTTCAGGGAGCTCAGCGGCTACACCTTC
j_call: TRBJ1-2; d_call: TRBD1; clone_size: .; v_call: TRBV12-3/TRBV12-4; cdr3_length: 13; cdr3_aa: CASIRDSSVGYTF; cdr3_nt: TGTGCCAGCATCCGGGACAGTTCGGTTGGCTACACCTTC
j_call: TRBJ2-5; d_call: .; clone_size: once; v_call: TRBV7-2; cdr3_length: 15; cdr3_aa: CASSLNQGVQETQYF; cdr3_nt: TGTGCCAGCAGCTTAAACCAGGGCGTTCAAGAGACCCAGTACTTC
j_call: TRBJ1-4; d_call: .; clone_size: .; v_call: TRBV19; cdr3_length: 12; cdr3_aa: CASRGRNEKLFF; cdr3_nt: TGTGCCAGTAGGGGACGGAATGAAAAACTGTTTTTT
j_call: TRBJ1-2; d_call: TRBD1; clone_size: few; v_call: TRBV7-9; cdr3_length: 15; cdr3_aa: CASSLSDRGLDGYTF; cdr3_nt: TGTGCCAGCAGCTTATCGGACAGGGGTTTAGATGGCTACACCTTC
j_call: TRBJ2-1; d_call: .; clone_size: .; v_call: TRBV20-1; cdr3_length: 13; cdr3_aa: CSAGGKTYNKQFF; cdr3_nt: TGCAGTGCTGGCGGGAAAACCTACAATAAGCAGTTCTTC
j_call: TRBJ2-7; d_call: TRBD1; clone_size: .; v_call: TRBV20-1; cdr3_length: 15; cdr3_aa: CSARSWTGQTYEQYF; cdr3_nt: TGCAGTGCTAGATCTTGGACGGGACAGACCTACGAGCAGTACTTT
j_call: TRBJ1-2; d_call: TRBD1; clone_size: few; v_call: TRBV29-1; cdr3_length: 14; cdr3_aa: CSVGQGLSGYGYTF; cdr3_nt: TGCAGCGTTGGACAGGGGCTTAGCGGCTATGGCTACACCTTC
j_call: TRBJ2-1; d_call: .; clone_size: .; v_call: TRBV29-1; cdr3_length: 14; cdr3_aa: CSVGSLYSYNEQFF; cdr3_nt: TGCAGCGTTGGTTCCCTCTACTCCTACAATGAGCAGTTCTTC